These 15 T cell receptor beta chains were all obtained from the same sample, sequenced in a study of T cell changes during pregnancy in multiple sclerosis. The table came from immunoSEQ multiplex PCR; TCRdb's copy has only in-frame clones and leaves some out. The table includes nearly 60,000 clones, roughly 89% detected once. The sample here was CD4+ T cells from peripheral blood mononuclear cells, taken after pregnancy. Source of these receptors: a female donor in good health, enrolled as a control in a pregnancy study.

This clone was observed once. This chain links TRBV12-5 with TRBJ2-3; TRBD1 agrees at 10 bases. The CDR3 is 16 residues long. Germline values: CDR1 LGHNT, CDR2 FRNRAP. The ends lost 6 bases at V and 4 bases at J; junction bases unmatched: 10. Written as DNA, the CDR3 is TGTGCTAGTGGCCCCTGGGGACAGGGGAATTCAGATACGCAGTATTTT. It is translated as CASGPWGQGNSDTQYF.

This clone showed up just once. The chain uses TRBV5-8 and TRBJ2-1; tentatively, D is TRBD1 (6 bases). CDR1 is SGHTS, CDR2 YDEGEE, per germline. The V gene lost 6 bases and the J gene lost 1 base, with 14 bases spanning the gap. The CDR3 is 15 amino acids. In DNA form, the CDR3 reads TGTGCCAGCATCCAGTGGGGGCCATCCTACAATGAGCAGTTCTTC. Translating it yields CASIQWGPSYNEQFF.

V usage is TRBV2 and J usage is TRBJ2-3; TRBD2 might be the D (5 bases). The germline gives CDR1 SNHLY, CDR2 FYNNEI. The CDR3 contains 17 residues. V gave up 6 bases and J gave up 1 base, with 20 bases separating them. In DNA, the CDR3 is TGTGCCAGCAGCGGACCGGGATCTATCTTCGGCACAGATACGCAGTATTTT. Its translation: CASSGPGSIFGTDTQYF.

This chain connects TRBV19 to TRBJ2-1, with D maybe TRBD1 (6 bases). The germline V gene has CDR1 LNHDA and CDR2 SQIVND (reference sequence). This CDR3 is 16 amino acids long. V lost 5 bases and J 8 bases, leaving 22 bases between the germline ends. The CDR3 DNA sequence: TGTGCCAGTAGTCCACAGACAGGTTGGCGTACCGATGAGCAGTTCTTC. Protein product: CASSPQTGWRTDEQFF.

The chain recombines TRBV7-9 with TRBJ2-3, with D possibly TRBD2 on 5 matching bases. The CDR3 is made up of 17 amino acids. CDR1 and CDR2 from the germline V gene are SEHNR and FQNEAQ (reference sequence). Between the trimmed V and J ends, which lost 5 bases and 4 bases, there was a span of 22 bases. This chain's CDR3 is CASSPDRLRTWADTQYF. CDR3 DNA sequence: TGTGCCAGCAGCCCAGACCGACTAAGGACCTGGGCAGATACGCAGTATTTT. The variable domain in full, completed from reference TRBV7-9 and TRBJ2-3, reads DTGVSQNPRHKITKRGQNVTFRCDPISEHNRLYWYRQTLGQGPEFLTYFQNEAQLEKSRLLSDRFSAERPKGSFSTLEIQRTEQGDSAMYLCASSPDRLRTWADTQYFGPGTRLTVL.

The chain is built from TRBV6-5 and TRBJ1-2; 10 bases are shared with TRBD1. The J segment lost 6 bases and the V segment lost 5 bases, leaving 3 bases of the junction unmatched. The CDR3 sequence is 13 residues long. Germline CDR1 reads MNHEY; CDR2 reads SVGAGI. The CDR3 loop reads CASSTDRGHGYTF. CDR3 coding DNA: TGTGCCAGCAGTACCGACAGGGGGCATGGCTACACCTTC.

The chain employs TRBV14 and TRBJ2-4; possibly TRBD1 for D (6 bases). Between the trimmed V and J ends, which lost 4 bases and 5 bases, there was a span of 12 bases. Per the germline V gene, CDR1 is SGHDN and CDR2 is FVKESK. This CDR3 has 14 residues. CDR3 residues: CASSRAGTQNIQYF. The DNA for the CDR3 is TGTGCCAGCAGCCGAGCCGGGACACAAAACATTCAGTACTTC. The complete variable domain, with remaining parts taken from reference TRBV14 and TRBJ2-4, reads EAGVTQFPSHSVIEKGQTVTLRCDPISGHDNLYWYRRVMGKEIKFLLHFVKESKQDESGMPNNRFLAERTGGTYSTLKVQPAELEDSGVYFCASSRAGTQNIQYFGAGTRLSVL.

This CDR3 reads CASSLRTGEGYTF. In DNA form, the CDR3 reads TGTGCCAGCAGCTTACGTACAGGGGAGGGCTACACCTTC. The chain uses TRBV7-2 and TRBJ1-2; TRBD1 matches 7 bases. There are 13 residues in the CDR3. The ends lost 2 bases at V and 8 bases at J; junction bases unmatched: 5. Germline V gene data show CDR1 as SGHTA and CDR2 as FQGNSA. Drawing the rest from reference TRBV7-2 and TRBJ1-2, the complete variable domain is GAGVSQSPSNKVTEKGKDVELRCDPISGHTALYWYRQSLGQGLEFLIYFQGNSAPDKSGLPSDRFSAERTGGSVSTLTIQRTQQEDSAVYLCASSLRTGEGYTFGSGTRLTVV.

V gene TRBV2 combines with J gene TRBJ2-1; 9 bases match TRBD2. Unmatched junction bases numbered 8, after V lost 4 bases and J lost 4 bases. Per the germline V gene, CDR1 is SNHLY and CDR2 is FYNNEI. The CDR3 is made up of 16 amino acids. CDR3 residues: CASSGGSGGLYNEQFF. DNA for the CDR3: TGTGCCAGCAGTGGCGGTAGCGGGGGCCTTTACAATGAGCAGTTCTTC.

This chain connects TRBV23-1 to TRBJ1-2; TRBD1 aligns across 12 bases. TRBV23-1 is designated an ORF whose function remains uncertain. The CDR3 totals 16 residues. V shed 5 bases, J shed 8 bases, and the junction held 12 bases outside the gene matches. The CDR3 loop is CASSRGTGGMTYGYTF. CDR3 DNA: TGCGCCAGCAGTAGGGGGACAGGGGGCATGACCTACGGCTACACCTTC.

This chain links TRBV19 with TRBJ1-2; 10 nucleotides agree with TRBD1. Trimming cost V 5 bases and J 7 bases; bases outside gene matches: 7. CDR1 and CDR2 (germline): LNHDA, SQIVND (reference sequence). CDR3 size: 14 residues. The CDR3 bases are TGTGCCAGTAGTTTTGGACAGGGGGTGTTTGGCTACACCTTC. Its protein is CASSFGQGVFGYTF. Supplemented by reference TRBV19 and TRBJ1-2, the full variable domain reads DGGITQSPKYLFRKEGQNVTLSCEQNLNHDAMYWYRQDPGQGLRLIYYSQIVNDFQKGDIAEGYSVSREKKESFPLTVTSAQKNPTAFYLCASSFGQGVFGYTFGSGTRLTVV.

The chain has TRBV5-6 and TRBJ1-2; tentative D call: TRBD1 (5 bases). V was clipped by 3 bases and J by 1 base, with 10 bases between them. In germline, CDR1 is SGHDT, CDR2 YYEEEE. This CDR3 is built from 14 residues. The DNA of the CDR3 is TGTGCCAGCAGCTCGATCGACAGTAACTATGGCTACACCTTC. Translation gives CASSSIDSNYGYTF. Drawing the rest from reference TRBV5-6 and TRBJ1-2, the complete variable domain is DAGVTQSPTHLIKTRGQQVTLRCSPKSGHDTVSWYQQALGQGPQFIFQYYEEEERQRGNFPDRFSGHQFPNYSSELNVNALLLGDSALYLCASSSIDSNYGYTFGSGTRLTVV.

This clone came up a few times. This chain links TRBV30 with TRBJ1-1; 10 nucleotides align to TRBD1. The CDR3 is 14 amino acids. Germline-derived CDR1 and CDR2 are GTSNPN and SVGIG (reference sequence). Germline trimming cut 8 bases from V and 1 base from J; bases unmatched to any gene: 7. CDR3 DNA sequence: TGTGCCAGAGACAGGGGGCCGACGAACACTGAAGCTTTCTTT. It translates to CARDRGPTNTEAFF.

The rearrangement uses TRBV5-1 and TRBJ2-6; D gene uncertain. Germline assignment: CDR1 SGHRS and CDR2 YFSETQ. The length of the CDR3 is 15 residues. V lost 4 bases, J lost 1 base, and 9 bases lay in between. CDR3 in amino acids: CASSPRLSGANVLTF. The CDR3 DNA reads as TGCGCCAGCAGCCCCCGGTTGTCTGGGGCCAACGTCCTGACTTTC.

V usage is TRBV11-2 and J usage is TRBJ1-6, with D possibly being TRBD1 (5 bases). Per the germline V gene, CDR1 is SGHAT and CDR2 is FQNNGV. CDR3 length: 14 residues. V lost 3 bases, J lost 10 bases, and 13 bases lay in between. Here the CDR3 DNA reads TGTGCCAGCAGCTTGGGCCAGGGTGGATCACCCCTCCACTTT. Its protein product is CASSLGQGGSPLHF.